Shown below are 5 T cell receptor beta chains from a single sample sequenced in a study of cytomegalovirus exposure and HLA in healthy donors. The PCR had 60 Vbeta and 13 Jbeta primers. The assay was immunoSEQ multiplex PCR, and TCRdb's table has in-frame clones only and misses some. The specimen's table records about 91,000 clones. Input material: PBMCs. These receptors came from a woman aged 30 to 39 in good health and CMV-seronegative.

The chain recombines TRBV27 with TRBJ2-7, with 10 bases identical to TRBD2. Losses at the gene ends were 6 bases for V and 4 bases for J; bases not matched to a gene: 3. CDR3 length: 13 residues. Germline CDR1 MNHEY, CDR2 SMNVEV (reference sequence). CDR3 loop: CASSPSGSYEQYF. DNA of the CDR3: TGTGCCAGCAGCCCTAGCGGGAGTTACGAGCAGTACTTC.

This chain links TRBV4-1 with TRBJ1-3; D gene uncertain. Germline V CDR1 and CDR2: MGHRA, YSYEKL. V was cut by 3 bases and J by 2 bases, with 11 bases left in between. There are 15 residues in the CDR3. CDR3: CASSHAQSPGNTIYF. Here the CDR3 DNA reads TGCGCCAGCAGCCATGCACAATCACCTGGAAACACCATATATTTT.

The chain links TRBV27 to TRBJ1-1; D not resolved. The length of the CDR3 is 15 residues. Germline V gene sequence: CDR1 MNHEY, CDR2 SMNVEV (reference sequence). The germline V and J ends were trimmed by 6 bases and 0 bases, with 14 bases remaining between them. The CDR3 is CASRIRPVMNTEAFF. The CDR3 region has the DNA TGTGCCAGCAGAATCCGCCCAGTCATGAACACTGAAGCTTTCTTT.

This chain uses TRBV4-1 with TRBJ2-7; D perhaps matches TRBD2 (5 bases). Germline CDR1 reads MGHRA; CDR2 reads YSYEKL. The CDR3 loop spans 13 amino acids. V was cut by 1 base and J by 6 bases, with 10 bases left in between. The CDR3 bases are TGCGCCAGCAGCCAAGGTCCGGGGAGCGAGCAGTACTTC. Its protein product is CASSQGPGSEQYF.

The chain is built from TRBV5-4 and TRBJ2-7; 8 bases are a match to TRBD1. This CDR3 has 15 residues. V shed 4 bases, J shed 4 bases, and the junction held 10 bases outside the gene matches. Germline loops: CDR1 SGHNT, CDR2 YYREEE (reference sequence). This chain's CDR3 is CASSTKTGVTYEQYF. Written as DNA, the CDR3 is TGTGCCAGCAGCACCAAGACAGGGGTTACGTACGAGCAGTACTTC.